One and the same sample provided the 23 T cell receptor beta chains below, sequenced in a study of siplizumab effects on memory and regulatory T cells. TCRdb's copy holds only in-frame clones and misses some; the assay was immunoSEQ multiplex PCR. The sample contains approximately 100,000 clones, about 91% of which appear only once. What was sequenced was Tregs sorted from blood. Receptor source: a human donor in good health.

This clone was counted a single time. V usage is TRBV5-1 and J usage is TRBJ2-3, with TRBD2 identical over 7 bases. The CDR3 is 14 amino acids. Germline-derived CDR1 and CDR2 are SGHRS and YFSETQ. V lost 0 bases, J lost 4 bases, and 2 bases stayed unmatched. CDR3 in DNA: TGCGCCAGCAGCTTGGGACTAGCTTCAGATACGCAGTATTTT. Protein sequence: CASSLGLASDTQYF.

V gene TRBV12-5 combines with J gene TRBJ2-3; D unresolved. The V end was cut by 2 bases, the J end by 0 bases, with 6 bases between. CDR1 is LGHNT, CDR2 FRNRAP, per germline. The CDR3 sequence is 14 residues long. The CDR3 DNA reads as TGTGCTAGTGGTTTGCTGATGAGCACAGATACGCAGTATTTT. Protein product: CASGLLMSTDTQYF.

This clone was counted a single time. The chain links TRBV4-1 to TRBJ2-3; perhaps TRBD1 as D (6 bases). This CDR3 has 14 residues. Deletions cut 4 bases from V and 0 bases from J, with 8 bases between. CDR1 is MGHRA and CDR2 is YSYEKL in the germline V gene. CDR3 loop: CASSPDSSTDTQYF. In nucleotides, the CDR3 is TGCGCCAGCAGCCCGGACAGTAGCACAGATACGCAGTATTTT.

The J gene is TRBJ1-2, the V gene TRBV29-1, with D possibly being TRBD1 (5 bases). The V and J ends lost 3 bases and 3 bases respectively, with 8 bases between them. The length of the CDR3 is 12 residues. Germline V CDR1 and CDR2: SQVTM, ANQGSEA. In nucleotides, the CDR3 is TGCAGCGTTGATAGACAGTACTATGGCTACACCTTC. It codes for CSVDRQYYGYTF.

V gene TRBV10-1 combines with J gene TRBJ2-7; D call uncertain. The CDR3 length is 13 residues. V lost 1 base, J lost 6 bases, and 10 bases lay in between. Germline CDR1 WNHNN, CDR2 SYGVQD (reference sequence). In DNA form, the CDR3 reads TGCGCCAGCAGTGAGTACTCCCGCAGCGAGCAGTACTTC. Encoded protein: CASSEYSRSEQYF.

The chain couples TRBV6-6 to TRBJ2-5, with 11 positions matching TRBD2. CDR3 size: 15 residues. V lost 6 bases, J lost 3 bases, and 6 bases stayed unmatched. Germline CDR1 and CDR2: MNHNY and SVGAGI (reference sequence). CDR3 residues: CASRPLGLAEETQYF. The CDR3, as DNA: TGTGCCAGCAGACCTCTGGGACTAGCGGAAGAGACCCAGTACTTC.

This rearrangement joins TRBV23-1 to TRBJ2-3; perhaps D is TRBD1 or TRBD2 (5 bases each). TRBV23-1 is classed as an ORF, of uncertain function. CDR3 size: 15 residues. Trimming pared 4 bases from V and 3 bases from J, leaving 14 bases between. CDR3 region: CASSLTGGRTDTQYF. In DNA, the CDR3 is TGCGCCAGCAGTCTCACAGGAGGAAGGACAGATACGCAGTATTTT.

The chain carries TRBV5-1 and TRBJ1-2, with 10 positions matching TRBD1. The CDR3 covers 16 residues. Trimming took 4 bases from V and 6 from J; bases not matched to a gene: 12. The germline gives CDR1 SGHRS, CDR2 YFSETQ. The CDR3 coding sequence is TGCGCCAGCAGCCACCGAGAGACAGGGGGCGCAGATGGCTACACCTTC. Residues: CASSHRETGGADGYTF. Full variable domain (remainder filled in from reference TRBV5-1 and TRBJ1-2): KAGVTQTPRYLIKTRGQQVTLSCSPISGHRSVSWYQQTPGQGLQFLFEYFSETQRNKGNFPGRFSGRQFSNSRSEMNVSTLELGDSALYLCASSHRETGGADGYTFGSGTRLTVV.

V and J are TRBV18 and TRBJ2-1; no clear D gene. The CDR3 runs 13 residues. The ends were cut back, 2 bases at V and 4 bases at J, with 6 bases in the middle. From germline, CDR1 is KGHSH and CDR2 LQKENI. CDR3 in amino acids: CASSPSSYNEQFF. The CDR3 DNA reads TGTGCCAGCTCACCATCCAGTTACAATGAGCAGTTCTTC.

The chain employs TRBV5-1 and TRBJ2-7; D call uncertain. Germline V CDR1 and CDR2: SGHRS, YFSETQ. The CDR3 sequence is 14 residues long. The V end lost 0 bases, the J end lost 4 bases, and 11 bases lay between the germline ends. The CDR3 sequence: CASSLGGFIYEQYF. The CDR3 nucleotides read TGCGCCAGCAGCTTGGGGGGATTCATATACGAGCAGTACTTC. Supplemented by reference TRBV5-1 and TRBJ2-7, the full variable domain reads KAGVTQTPRYLIKTRGQQVTLSCSPISGHRSVSWYQQTPGQGLQFLFEYFSETQRNKGNFPGRFSGRQFSNSRSEMNVSTLELGDSALYLCASSLGGFIYEQYFGPGTRLTVT.

This chain connects TRBV18 to TRBJ2-5; perhaps D is TRBD1 or TRBD2 (5 bases each). V lost 1 base and J lost 4, with 16 bases in between. Germline V CDR1 and CDR2: KGHSH, LQKENI. The CDR3 is 16 amino acids. CDR3 protein: CASSPLRGRGGETQYF. The CDR3 nucleotides are TGTGCCAGCTCACCACTTCGGGGAAGGGGTGGAGAGACCCAGTACTTC.

This chain uses TRBV27 with TRBJ2-2; tentatively, D is TRBD1 or TRBD2 (5 bases each). The CDR3 loop spans 17 amino acids. Germline CDR1 is MNHEY and CDR2 is SMNVEV (reference sequence). Trimming removed 7 bases at V and 4 bases at J, with 22 bases between. Here the CDR3 DNA reads TGTGCCAGCACTCGGGACCCGGGCCTGGCGGGCACCGGGGAGCTGTTTTTT. Its protein is CASTRDPGLAGTGELFF.

This clone was observed a few times. The CDR3 loop reads CASSLTGGGEAFF. For the CDR3, the DNA is TGTGCCAGCAGTCTTACAGGGGGCGGTGAAGCTTTCTTT. V gene TRBV28 combines with J gene TRBJ1-1; 9 nucleotides agree with TRBD1. The V gene end was trimmed by 5 bases and the J gene end by 7 bases; junction bases not matched to a gene: 5. The germline CDR1 and CDR2 sequences are MDHEN and SYDVKM. The CDR3 covers 13 residues.

This chain connects TRBV28 to TRBJ1-1; tentatively, D is TRBD1 (5 bases). Germline loops: CDR1 MDHEN, CDR2 SYDVKM. The CDR3 has 15 residues. Trimming took off 3 bases at V and 4 bases at J, with 15 bases between the two ends. In DNA form, the CDR3 reads TGTGCCAGCAGTTTTGGCAGGGTGTTGGTCACTGAAGCTTTCTTT. Translation gives CASSFGRVLVTEAFF.

The chain couples TRBV6-5 to TRBJ2-2; D remains unclear. V shed 1 base and J shed 2 bases, with 11 bases lying between them. This CDR3 has 16 amino acids. Germline lookup yields CDR1 MNHEY and CDR2 SVGAGI. Here the CDR3 reads CASSYLNIVNTGELFF. The CDR3 DNA sequence: TGTGCCAGCAGTTACTTAAACATCGTCAACACCGGGGAGCTGTTTTTT.

The genes are TRBV27 and TRBJ1-5; TRBD1 agrees at 8 bases. This CDR3 spans 16 amino acids. V dropped 3 bases and J dropped 1; count of bases not matched to a gene: 5. Germline V gives CDR1 MNHEY, CDR2 SMNVEV (reference sequence). The CDR3 DNA reads as TGTGCCAGCAGTTTGACAGGGGCGGTCAGCAATCAGCCCCAGCATTTT. This sequence encodes CASSLTGAVSNQPQHF.

The CDR3 loop reads CAWRIAGGYETQYF. In DNA form, the CDR3 reads TGTGCCTGGAGAATAGCGGGAGGTTACGAGACCCAGTACTTC. This chain links TRBV30 with TRBJ2-5; 10 bases match TRBD2. Germline CDR1 is GTSNPN and CDR2 is SVGIG (reference sequence). This CDR3 has 14 residues. Trimming took 3 bases from V and 5 from J; bases not matched to a gene: 6.

V usage is TRBV29-1 and J usage is TRBJ1-2; 7 nucleotides match TRBD1. Germline V CDR1 and CDR2: SQVTM, ANQGSEA. Trimming cost V 7 bases and J 2 bases; bases outside gene matches: 4. This CDR3 is 12 amino acids long. This CDR3 reads CSAETGNYGYTF. CDR3 sequence (DNA): TGCAGCGCAGAGACAGGGAACTATGGCTACACCTTC.

The chain links TRBV7-3 to TRBJ2-7, with D perhaps matching TRBD2 (5 bases). Germline V gene sequence: CDR1 SGHTA, CDR2 FQGTGA. V was clipped by 5 bases and J by 1 base, with 9 bases between them. CDR3 length: 13 amino acids. The CDR3 nucleotides read TGTGCCAGCAGCCCCGGGGTTTCCTACGAGCAGTACTTC. Its protein is CASSPGVSYEQYF. The full variable domain, rest sourced from reference TRBV7-3 and TRBJ2-7, is GAGVSQTPSNKVTEKGKYVELRCDPISGHTALYWYRQSLGQGPEFLIYFQGTGAADDSGLPNDRFFAVRPEGSVSTLKIQRTERGDSAVYLCASSPGVSYEQYFGPGTRLTVT.

CDR3: CASSLVYTSGSFEQFF. The CDR3 DNA follows: TGTGCCAGCAGCTTAGTATATACTAGCGGGAGCTTTGAGCAGTTCTTC. V gene TRBV7-9 combines with J gene TRBJ2-1; 11 bases are a match to TRBD2. The CDR3 is 16 amino acids. Germline trimming cut 1 base from V and 9 bases from J; bases unmatched to any gene: 8. Germline-derived CDR1 and CDR2 are SEHNR and FQNEAQ (reference sequence).

A remark on this clone: This sample also contains other DNA sequences that code for the same CDR3. The rearrangement links TRBV18 to TRBJ2-5; a possible D gene is TRBD1 (6 bases). V was trimmed by 3 bases and J by 4 bases, leaving 6 bases between them. From germline, CDR1 is KGHSH and CDR2 LQKENI. The CDR3 contains 12 residues. For the CDR3, the DNA is TGTGCCAGCTCACCCAGGGGAGAGACCCAGTACTTC. Amino acid sequence: CASSPRGETQYF.

This clone showed up just once. The chain employs TRBV27 and TRBJ1-6; D is possibly TRBD1 (6 bases). Trimming left V 2 bases short and J 7 bases short, with 9 bases between. CDR3 length: 14 amino acids. CDR1 is MNHEY, CDR2 SMNVEV, per germline (reference sequence). The CDR3 DNA is TGTGCCAGCAGTTTAACAGGGAGGAATTCACCCCTCCACTTT. It yields the protein CASSLTGRNSPLHF.

This clone was observed a handful of times. The chain couples TRBV10-2 to TRBJ1-5; the D is unclear. Per the germline V gene, CDR1 is WSHSY and CDR2 is SAAADI. The CDR3 covers 13 residues. Trimming cost V 6 bases and J 7 bases, with 13 bases left between them. CDR3 nucleotide sequence: TGCGCCAGCAGCAGTCGCGCGGACCAGCCCCAGCATTTT. Protein product: CASSSRADQPQHF.